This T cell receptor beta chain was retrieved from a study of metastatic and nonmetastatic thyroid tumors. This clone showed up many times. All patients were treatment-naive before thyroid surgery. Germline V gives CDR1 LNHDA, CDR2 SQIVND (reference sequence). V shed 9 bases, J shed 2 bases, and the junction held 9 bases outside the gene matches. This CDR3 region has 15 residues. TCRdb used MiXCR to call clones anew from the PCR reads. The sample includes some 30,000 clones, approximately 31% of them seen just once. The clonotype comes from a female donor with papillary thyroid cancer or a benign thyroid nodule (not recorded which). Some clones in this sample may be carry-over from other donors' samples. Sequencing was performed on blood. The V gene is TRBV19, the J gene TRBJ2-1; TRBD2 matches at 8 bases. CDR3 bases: TGTGCCAGCCTCCCCCGCGGGGGGCCCTACAATGAGCAGTTCTTC. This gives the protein CASLPRGGPYNEQFF.